The rows below give T cell receptor beta chains drawn from one sample of a study of T cell responses to AZD1222 COVID-19 vaccine. Using immunoSEQ multiplex PCR, the repertoire was profiled, and TCRdb retains in-frame clones only, with some absent. This table holds about 150,000 clones, 93% found once. This specimen was peripheral blood, taken on day 0 of AZD1222 vaccination. The receptor source for this set is an adult in good health. CDR3s include the opening cysteine and the closing phenylalanine or tryptophan. A D gene is named only where the DNA matches it firmly. Size is omitted from some rows. Given values are once, few, many or a class for expanded clones.

>TRBV27|NA|TRBJ1-1|NA
CASSPHGTLVGNTEAFF
TGTGCCAGCAGTCCACACGGGACCTTGGTGGGGAACACTGAAGCTTTCTTT
>TRBV6-5|NA|TRBJ1-1|TRBD1
CASSYRIGQGNTEAFF
TGTGCCAGCAGTTACAGGATCGGACAGGGAAACACTGAAGCTTTCTTT
>TRBV6-1|NA|TRBJ1-2|NA
CASSERPVGYTF
TGTGCCAGCAGTGAACGACCGGTTGGCTACACCTTC
>TRBV30|NA|TRBJ1-2|TRBD1
CAWSPRTGGNYGYTF
TGTGCCTGGAGTCCCCGGACAGGGGGTAACTATGGCTACACCTTC
>TRBV7-7|NA|TRBJ2-1|TRBD1
CASSPQGARNEQFF
TGTGCCAGCAGCCCACAGGGGGCGAGGAATGAGCAGTTCTTC
>TRBV18|NA|TRBJ1-2|NA
CASSPVQGGGGGYGYTF
TGTGCCAGCTCACCGGTACAGGGAGGCGGCGGGGGCTATGGCTACACCTTC
>TRBV28|NA|TRBJ2-7|NA
CASSSSKWGYEQYF
TGTGCCAGCAGTTCATCAAAATGGGGTTACGAGCAGTACTTC
>TRBV6-6|NA|TRBJ1-2|NA
CASSYGEGGNGYTF
TGTGCCAGCAGTTACGGGGAAGGGGGGAATGGCTACACCTTC
>TRBV18|NA|TRBJ1-6|NA
CASSPSPFRDGDNSPLHF
TGTGCCAGCTCACCGAGTCCGTTCCGGGACGGCGACAATTCACCCCTCCACTTT
>TRBV19|NA|TRBJ1-5|NA
CASSIDRKVDQPQHF
TGTGCCAGTAGTATAGATCGTAAAGTAGATCAGCCCCAGCATTTT
>TRBV11-2|NA|TRBJ2-7|NA
CASSHGNSQTYEQYF
TGTGCCAGCAGCCATGGTAATAGCCAAACCTACGAGCAGTACTTC
>TRBV28|few|TRBJ1-3|NA
CASSLNGEISGNTIYF
TGTGCCAGCAGTTTGAACGGTGAAATCTCTGGAAACACCATATATTTT
>TRBV2|NA|TRBJ1-2|NA
CASSETGVYGYTF
TGTGCCAGCAGCGAAACGGGTGTCTATGGCTACACCTTC
>TRBV7-9|NA|TRBJ2-1|TRBD2
CASSLASFGGNEQFF
TGTGCCAGCAGCTTAGCGTCCTTCGGGGGGAATGAGCAGTTCTTC
>TRBV7-8|NA|TRBJ1-4|NA
CASNRDRNEKLFF
TGTGCCAGCAACCGGGACCGTAATGAAAAACTGTTTTTT